The clone carrying this TCR beta chain came up a few times. In germline, CDR1 is KGHDR, CDR2 SFDVKD. The CDR3 spans 14 residues. The trim removed 3 bases at V and 6 bases at J, leaving 5 bases unmatched. Unique molecular identifiers were used in preparing the TCRbeta library. One entry per CDR3 protein, called by TCRdb with MiXCR from the PCR reads. The sample lists about 980,000 distinct CDR3 sequences; roughly 29% were seen once. The data originate from a study of T-cell reconstitution after alpha-beta-depleted transplantation in children. This TCR came from a boy under two years old who had a stem cell transplant for SCID, so the T cells may come from the graft donor. Sequenced material: PBMCs, mostly from graft donor cells, taken 360 days after TCRalphabeta/CD19-depleted stem cell transplant. The gene calls are TRBV24-1 and TRBJ2-3; 7 nucleotides line up with TRBD2. The DNA of the CDR3 is TGTGCCACCAGTGATCCCCGGACTAGGGATACGCAGTATTTT. Residues: CATSDPRTRDTQYF.